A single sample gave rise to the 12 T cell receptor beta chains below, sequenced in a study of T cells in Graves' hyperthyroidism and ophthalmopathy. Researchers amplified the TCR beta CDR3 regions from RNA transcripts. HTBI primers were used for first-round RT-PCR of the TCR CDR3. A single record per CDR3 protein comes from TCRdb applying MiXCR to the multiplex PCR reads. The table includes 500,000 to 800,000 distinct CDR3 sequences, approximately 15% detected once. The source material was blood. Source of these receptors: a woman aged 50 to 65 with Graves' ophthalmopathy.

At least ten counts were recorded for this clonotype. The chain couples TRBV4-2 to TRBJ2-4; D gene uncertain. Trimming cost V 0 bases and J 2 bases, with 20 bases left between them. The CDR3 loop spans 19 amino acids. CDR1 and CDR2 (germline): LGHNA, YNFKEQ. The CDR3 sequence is CASSQDRSREVVTKNIQYF. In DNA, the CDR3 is TGTGCCAGCAGCCAAGATCGTTCTAGAGAAGTAGTAACCAAAAACATTCAGTACTTC.

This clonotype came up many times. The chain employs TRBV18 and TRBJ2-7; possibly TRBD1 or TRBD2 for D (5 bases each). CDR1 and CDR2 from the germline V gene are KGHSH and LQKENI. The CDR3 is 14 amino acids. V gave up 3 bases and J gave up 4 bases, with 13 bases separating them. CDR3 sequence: CASSPDKRVYEQYF. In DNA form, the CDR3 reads TGTGCCAGCTCACCGGACAAGAGGGTATACGAGCAGTACTTC.

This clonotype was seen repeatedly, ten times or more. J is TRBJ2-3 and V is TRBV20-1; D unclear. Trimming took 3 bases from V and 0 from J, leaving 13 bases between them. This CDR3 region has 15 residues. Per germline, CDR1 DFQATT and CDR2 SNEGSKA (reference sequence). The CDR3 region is CSASPPPISTDTQYF. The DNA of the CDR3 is TGCAGTGCTAGTCCCCCCCCGATCAGCACAGATACGCAGTATTTT.

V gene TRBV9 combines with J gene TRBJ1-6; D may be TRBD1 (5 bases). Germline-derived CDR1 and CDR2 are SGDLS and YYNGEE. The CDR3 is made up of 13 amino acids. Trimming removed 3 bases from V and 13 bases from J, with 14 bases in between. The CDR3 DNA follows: TGTGCCAGCAGCGCGGACACTGCTAGGCCCCTCCACTTT. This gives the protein CASSADTARPLHF.

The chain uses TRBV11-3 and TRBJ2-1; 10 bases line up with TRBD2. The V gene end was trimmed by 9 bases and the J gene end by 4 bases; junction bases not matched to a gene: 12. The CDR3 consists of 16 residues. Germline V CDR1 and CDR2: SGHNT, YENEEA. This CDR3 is CASSPYASGRYNEQFF. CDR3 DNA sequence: TGTGCCAGTAGCCCCTACGCTAGCGGGAGATACAATGAGCAGTTCTTC.

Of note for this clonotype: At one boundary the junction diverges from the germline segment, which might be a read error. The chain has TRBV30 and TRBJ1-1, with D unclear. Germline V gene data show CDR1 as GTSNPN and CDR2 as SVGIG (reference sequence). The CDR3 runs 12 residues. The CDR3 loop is CAWSAGHTGAFF. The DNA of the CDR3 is TGTGCCTGGAGCGCCGGGCACACTGGAGCTTTCTTT. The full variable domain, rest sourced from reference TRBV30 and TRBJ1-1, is SQTIHQWPATLVQPVGSPLSLECTVEGTSNPNLYWYRQAAGRGLQLLFYSVGIGQISSEVPQNLSASRPQDRQFILSSKKLLLSDSGFYLCAWSAGHTGAFFGQGTRLTVV.

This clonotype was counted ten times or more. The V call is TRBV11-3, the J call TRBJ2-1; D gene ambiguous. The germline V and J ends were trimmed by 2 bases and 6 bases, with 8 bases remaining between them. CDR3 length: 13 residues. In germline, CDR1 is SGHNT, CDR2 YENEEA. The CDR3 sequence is CASSLLSPNEQFF. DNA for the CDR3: TGTGCCAGCAGCTTACTAAGCCCCAATGAGCAGTTCTTC.

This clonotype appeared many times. In DNA form, the CDR3 reads TGTGCCAGCAGCCATAACAGGGGTCATCCACCCCTCCACTTT. Protein product: CASSHNRGHPPLHF. The chain recombines TRBV12-3 or TRBV12-4 with TRBJ1-6, with TRBD1 identical over 7 bases. The trim removed 6 bases at V and 11 bases at J, leaving 10 bases unmatched. CDR3 size: 14 residues.

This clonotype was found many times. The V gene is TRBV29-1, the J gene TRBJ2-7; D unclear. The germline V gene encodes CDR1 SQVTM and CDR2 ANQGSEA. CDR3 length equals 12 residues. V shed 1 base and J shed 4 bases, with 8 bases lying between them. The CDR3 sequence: CSVEGRGYEQYF. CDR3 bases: TGCAGCGTTGAAGGTCGAGGTTACGAGCAGTACTTC.

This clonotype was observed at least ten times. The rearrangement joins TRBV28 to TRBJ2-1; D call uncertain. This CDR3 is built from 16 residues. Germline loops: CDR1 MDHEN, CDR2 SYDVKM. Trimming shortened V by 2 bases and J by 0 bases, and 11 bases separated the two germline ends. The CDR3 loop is CASSLMGRNSYNEQFF. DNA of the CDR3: TGTGCCAGCAGTTTAATGGGTAGAAACTCCTACAATGAGCAGTTCTTC.

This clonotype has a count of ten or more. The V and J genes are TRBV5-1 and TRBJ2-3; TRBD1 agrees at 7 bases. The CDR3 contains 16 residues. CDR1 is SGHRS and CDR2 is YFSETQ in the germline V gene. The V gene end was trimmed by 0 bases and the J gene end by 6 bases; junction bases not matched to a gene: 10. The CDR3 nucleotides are TGCGCCAGCAGCTTGGCCTTTAGACAGGGAACGGATACGCAGTATTTT. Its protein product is CASSLAFRQGTDTQYF. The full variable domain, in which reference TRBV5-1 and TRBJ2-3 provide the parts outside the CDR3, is KAGVTQTPRYLIKTRGQQVTLSCSPISGHRSVSWYQQTPGQGLQFLFEYFSETQRNKGNFPGRFSGRQFSNSRSEMNVSTLELGDSALYLCASSLAFRQGTDTQYFGPGTRLTVL.

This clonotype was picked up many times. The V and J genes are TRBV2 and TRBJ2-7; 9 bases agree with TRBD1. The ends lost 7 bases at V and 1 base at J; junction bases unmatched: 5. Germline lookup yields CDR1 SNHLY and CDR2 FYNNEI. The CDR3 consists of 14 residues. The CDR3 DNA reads TGTGCCAGCATGACCGGGACAGGGTCCTACGAGCAGTACTTC. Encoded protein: CASMTGTGSYEQYF.